Detailed here is one TCR beta chain. Antigen unknown. These data come from a study of T cells in Graves' hyperthyroidism and ophthalmopathy. General study points: Blood samples included most of the expanded thyroid clonotypes exceeding 0.001.

Amplified regions were TCR beta CDR3 sequences from RNA transcripts. First-round RT-PCR targeting the TCR CDR3 was performed with the HTBI primer set. TCRdb fed the multiplex PCR reads into MiXCR, producing one record per CDR3 protein. The sample shows roughly 740,000 distinct CDR3 sequences, about 16% of them seen only once. Trimming removed 3 bases at V and 9 bases at J, with 15 bases between. The germline V gene has CDR1 LNHDA and CDR2 SQIVND (reference sequence). The CDR3 length is 14 residues. Patients counted as stable if ophthalmopathy did not develop within 18 months. Every diagnosis used clinical symptoms, serum thyroxine and TRAb, thyroid ultrasound and orbital computed tomography. This sample holds PBMCs from less than 11 ml fresh peripheral blood.

The chain carries TRBV19 and TRBJ2-1; D gene uncertain. The sequence came from a man between 18 and 29 years old with Graves' hyperthyroidism. Material for sequencing was blood. CDR3 sequence (DNA): TGTGCCAGTAGTATTGGCAGTAGGGTGAGTGAGCAGTTCTTC. Amino acids: CASSIGSRVSEQFF.